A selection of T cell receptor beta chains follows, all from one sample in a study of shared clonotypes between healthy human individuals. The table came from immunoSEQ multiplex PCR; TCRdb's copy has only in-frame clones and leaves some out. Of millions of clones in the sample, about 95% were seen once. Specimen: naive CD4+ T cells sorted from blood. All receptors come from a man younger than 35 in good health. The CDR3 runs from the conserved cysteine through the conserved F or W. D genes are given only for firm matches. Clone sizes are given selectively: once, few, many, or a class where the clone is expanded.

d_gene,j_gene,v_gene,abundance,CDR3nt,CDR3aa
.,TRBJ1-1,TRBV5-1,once,TGCGCCAGCAGCTTGGAGACGAACACTGAAGCTTTCTTT,CASSLETNTEAFF
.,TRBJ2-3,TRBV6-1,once,TGTGCCAGCCTCATCAGGGGAACAGATACGCAGTATTTT,CASLIRGTDTQYF
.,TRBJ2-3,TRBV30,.,TGTGCCTGGAGTGTGGTGGCAGATACGCAGTATTTT,CAWSVVADTQYF
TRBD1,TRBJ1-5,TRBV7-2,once,TGTGCCAGCAGCCCGACAGGGGGCAAAGGGGATCAGCCCCAGCATTTT,CASSPTGGKGDQPQHF
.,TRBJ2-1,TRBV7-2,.,TGTGCCAGCAGCTTAGGGCTGGGGGGCTCCTACAATGAGCAGTTCTTC,CASSLGLGGSYNEQFF
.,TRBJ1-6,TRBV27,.,TGTGCCAGCAGGGGGTCGAGCTCCTATAATTCACCCCTCCACTTT,CASRGSSSYNSPLHF
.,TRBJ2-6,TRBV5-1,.,TGCGCCAGCAGACCACTTGACACCGGGGCCAACGTCCTGACTTTC,CASRPLDTGANVLTF
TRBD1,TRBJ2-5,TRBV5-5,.,TGTGCCAGCAGCCGCCTGCCCCAGGGGGCGAGGGAGACCCAGTACTTC,CASSRLPQGARETQYF
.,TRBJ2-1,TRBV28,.,TGTGCCAGCAGTTTATCTGGGGGCGGCCACTACAATGAGCAGTTCTTC,CASSLSGGGHYNEQFF
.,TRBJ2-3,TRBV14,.,TGTGCCAGCAGCCAAGGGGGCACAGATACGCAGTATTTT,CASSQGGTDTQYF
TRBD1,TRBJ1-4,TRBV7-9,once,TGTGCCAGCAGCTCGATACAGGGGCGCGGGGAAAAACTGTTTTTT,CASSSIQGRGEKLFF
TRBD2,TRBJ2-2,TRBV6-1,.,TGTGCCAGCAGTGCAACGACTAGCGGGTGGGACAACACCGGGGAGCTGTTTTTT,CASSATTSGWDNTGELFF
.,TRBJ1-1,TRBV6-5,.,TGTGCCAGCAGACCGCAGGGGCAGAACACTGAAGCTTTCTTT,CASRPQGQNTEAFF
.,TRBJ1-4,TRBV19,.,TGTGCCAGTAGTCAAGTCGCTAATGAAAAACTGTTTTTT,CASSQVANEKLFF
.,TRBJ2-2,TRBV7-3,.,TGTGCCAGCAGCCCAAGCCTCGACTCCATTACCACCGGGGAGCTGTTTTTT,CASSPSLDSITTGELFF
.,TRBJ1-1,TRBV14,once,TGTGCCAGCAGCCAAGAAGCAATTCGCTTCGACACTGAAGCTTTCTTT,CASSQEAIRFDTEAFF
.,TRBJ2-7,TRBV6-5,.,TGTGCCAGCAGCTCGGGAGTCATCGAGCAGTACTTC,CASSSGVIEQYF
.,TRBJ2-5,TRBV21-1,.,TGTGCCAGCACCCGGGGAGGGGCAGGAGAGACCCAGTACTTC,CASTRGGAGETQYF
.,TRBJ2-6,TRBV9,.,TGTGCCAGCAGTCCCGGGCACTCTGGGGCCAACGTCCTGACTTTC,CASSPGHSGANVLTF
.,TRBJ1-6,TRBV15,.,TGTGCCACCAGCAGACCCACAGGGATTAGTTCACCCCTCCACTTT,CATSRPTGISSPLHF
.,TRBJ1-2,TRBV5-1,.,TGCGCCAGCAGCTTGGCAGGGTTCGACGGCTACACCTTC,CASSLAGFDGYTF
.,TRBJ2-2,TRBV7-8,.,TGTGCCAGCAGCTTAGCCGTCAGGGGCGCCGGGGAGCTGTTTTTT,CASSLAVRGAGELFF
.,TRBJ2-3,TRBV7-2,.,TGTGCCAGCAGCGAACAGGTTCTTAGCACAGATACGCAGTATTTT,CASSEQVLSTDTQYF
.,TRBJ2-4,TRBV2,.,TGTGCCAGCAGGGAAGGGGACATTCAGTACTTC,CASREGDIQYF
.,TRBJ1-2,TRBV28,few,TGTGCCAGCAGTTTTGGTGGGTATGGCTACACCTTC,CASSFGGYGYTF
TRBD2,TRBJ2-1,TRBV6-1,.,TGTGCCAGCAGGGTACCGGGACTAGCATTAGGGGAGCAGTTCTTC,CASRVPGLALGEQFF
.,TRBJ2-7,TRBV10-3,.,TGTGCCATCACCGCTACAGGGATCGACGAGCAGTACTTC,CAITATGIDEQYF
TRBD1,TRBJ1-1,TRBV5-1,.,TGCGCCAGCAGCGCTGGGACAGGGGGCTTTATGAACACTGAAGCTTTCTTT,CASSAGTGGFMNTEAFF
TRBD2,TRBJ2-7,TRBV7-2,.,TGTGCCAGCAGCTTAGTCTCCCAGCGGGAGGGCTACGAGCAGTACTTC,CASSLVSQREGYEQYF
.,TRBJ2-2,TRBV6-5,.,TGTGCCAGCAGCTCCTCGGGGATCAACACCGGGGAGCTGTTTTTT,CASSSSGINTGELFF
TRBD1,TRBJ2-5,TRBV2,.,TGTGCCAGCAGTCTTTCTAACTACTACAGGGGGACCCAGTACTTC,CASSLSNYYRGTQYF
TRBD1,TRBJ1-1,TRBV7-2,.,TGTGCCAGCAGCCCGAGACAGGGGGTCGTTTACACTGAAGCTTTCTTT,CASSPRQGVVYTEAFF
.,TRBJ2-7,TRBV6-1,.,TGTGCCAGCACCGAGCGGGACAGGATCTACGAGCAGTACTTC,CASTERDRIYEQYF
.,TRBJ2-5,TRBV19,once,TGTGCCAGTAGTGGCGGCAGCCTCCAAGAGACCCAGTACTTC,CASSGGSLQETQYF
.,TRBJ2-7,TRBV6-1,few,TGTGCCAGCACCCAAATATACGAGCAGTACTTC,CASTQIYEQYF
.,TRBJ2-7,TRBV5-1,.,TGCGCCAGCAGCTTGGTGGGGGGAGGCACCTACGAGCAGTACTTC,CASSLVGGGTYEQYF
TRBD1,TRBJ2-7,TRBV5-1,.,TGCGCCAGCAGCGGACAGGGGGGCCCCTACGAGCAGTACTTC,CASSGQGGPYEQYF
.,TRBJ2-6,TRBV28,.,TGTGCCAGCAGTCTGACAAGTGGGGCCAACGTCCTGACTTTC,CASSLTSGANVLTF
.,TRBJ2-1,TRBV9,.,TGTGCCAGTAGCGGATCCTACAATGAGCAGTTCTTC,CASSGSYNEQFF
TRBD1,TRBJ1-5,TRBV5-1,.,TGCGCCAGCAGCGAGGGACAGGAGAATCAGCCCCAGCATTTT,CASSEGQENQPQHF
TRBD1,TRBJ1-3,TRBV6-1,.,TGTGCCAGCAGTGCACGGACAGGGGCGGACTCTGGAAACACCATATATTTT,CASSARTGADSGNTIYF
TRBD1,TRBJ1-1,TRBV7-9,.,TGTGCCAGCCAAGGGACAGGGAACACTGAAGCTTTCTTT,CASQGTGNTEAFF
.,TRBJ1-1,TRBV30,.,TGTGCCTGGTTTTGGGACACTGAAGCTTTCTTT,CAWFWDTEAFF
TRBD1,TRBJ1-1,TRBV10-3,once,TGTGCCATCAGTGATTACAGGGGAGAGACTGAAGCTTTCTTT,CAISDYRGETEAFF
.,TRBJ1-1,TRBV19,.,TGTGCCAGTAGTGACGACCCACGCTCTGAAGCTTTCTTT,CASSDDPRSEAFF